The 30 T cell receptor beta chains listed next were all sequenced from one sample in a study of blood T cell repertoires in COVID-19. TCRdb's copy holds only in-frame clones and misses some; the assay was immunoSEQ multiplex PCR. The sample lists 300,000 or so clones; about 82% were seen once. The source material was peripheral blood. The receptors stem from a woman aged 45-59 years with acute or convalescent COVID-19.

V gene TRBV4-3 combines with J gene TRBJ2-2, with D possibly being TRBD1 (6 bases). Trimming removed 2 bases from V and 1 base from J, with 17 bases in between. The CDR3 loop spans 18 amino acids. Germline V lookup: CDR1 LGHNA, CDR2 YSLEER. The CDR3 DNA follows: TGCGCCAGCAGCCAAACGACGGACAGCCCTCTGAACACCGGGGAGCTGTTTTTT. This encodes CASSQTTDSPLNTGELFF.

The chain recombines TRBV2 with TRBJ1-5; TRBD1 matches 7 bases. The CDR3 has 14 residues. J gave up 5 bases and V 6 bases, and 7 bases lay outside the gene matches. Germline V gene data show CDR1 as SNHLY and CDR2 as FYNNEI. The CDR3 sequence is CASRDETGDQPQHF. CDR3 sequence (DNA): TGTGCCAGCAGAGACGAAACAGGGGATCAGCCCCAGCATTTT.

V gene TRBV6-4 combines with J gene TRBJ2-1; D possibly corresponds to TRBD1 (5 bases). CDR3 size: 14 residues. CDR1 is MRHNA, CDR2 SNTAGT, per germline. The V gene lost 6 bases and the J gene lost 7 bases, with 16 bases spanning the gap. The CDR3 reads CASRAQGYGNEQFF. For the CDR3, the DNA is TGTGCCAGCAGGGCTCAGGGTTATGGGAATGAGCAGTTCTTC.

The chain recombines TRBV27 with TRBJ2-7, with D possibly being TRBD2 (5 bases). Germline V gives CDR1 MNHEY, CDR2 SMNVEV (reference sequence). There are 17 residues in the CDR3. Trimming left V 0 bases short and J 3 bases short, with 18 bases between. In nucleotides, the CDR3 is TGTGCCAGCAGTTTATCAAGGTGGGCACCAGGAGGCTACGAGCAGTACTTC. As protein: CASSLSRWAPGGYEQYF.

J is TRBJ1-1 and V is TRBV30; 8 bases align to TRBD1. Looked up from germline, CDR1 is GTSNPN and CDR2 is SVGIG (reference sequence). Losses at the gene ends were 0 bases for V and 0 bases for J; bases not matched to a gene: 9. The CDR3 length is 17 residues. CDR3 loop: CAWSVLWQGAMNTEAFF. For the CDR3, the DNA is TGTGCCTGGAGTGTACTATGGCAGGGGGCTATGAACACTGAAGCTTTCTTT.

CDR3 nucleotide sequence: TGTGCCACCGCGAAGGACAGGGCTAACACCGGGGAGCTGTTTTTT. It is translated as CATAKDRANTGELFF. The gene calls are TRBV2 and TRBJ2-2; TRBD1 agrees at 8 bases. The CDR3 has 15 residues. V was pared by 10 bases and J by 2 bases, with 9 bases of the junction left unmatched. CDR1 is SNHLY, CDR2 FYNNEI, per germline.

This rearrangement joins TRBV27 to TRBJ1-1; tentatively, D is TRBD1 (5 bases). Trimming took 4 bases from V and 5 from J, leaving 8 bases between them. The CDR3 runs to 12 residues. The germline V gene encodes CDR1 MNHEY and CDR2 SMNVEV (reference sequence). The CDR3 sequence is CASSSPGTEAFF. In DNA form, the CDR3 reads TGTGCCAGCAGTTCCCCAGGGACTGAAGCTTTCTTT.

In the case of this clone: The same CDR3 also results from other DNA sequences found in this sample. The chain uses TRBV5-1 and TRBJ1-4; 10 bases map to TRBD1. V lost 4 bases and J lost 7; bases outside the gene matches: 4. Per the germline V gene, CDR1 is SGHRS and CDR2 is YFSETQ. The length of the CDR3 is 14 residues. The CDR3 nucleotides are TGCGCCAGCAGCCTGGGACAGGGGTCTGAAAAACTGTTTTTT. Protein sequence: CASSLGQGSEKLFF.

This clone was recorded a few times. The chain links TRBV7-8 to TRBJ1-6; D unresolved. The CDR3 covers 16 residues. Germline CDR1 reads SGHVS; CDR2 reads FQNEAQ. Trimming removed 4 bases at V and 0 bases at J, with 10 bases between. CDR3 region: CASSSGRSSYNSPLHF. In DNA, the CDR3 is TGTGCCAGCAGCTCCGGTCGGAGCTCCTATAATTCACCCCTCCACTTT.

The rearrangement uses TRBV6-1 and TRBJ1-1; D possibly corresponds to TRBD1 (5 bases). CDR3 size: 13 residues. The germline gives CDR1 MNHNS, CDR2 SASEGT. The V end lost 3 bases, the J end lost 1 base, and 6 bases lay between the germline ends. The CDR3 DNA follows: TGTGCCAGCAGTGAGACAGAGAACACTGAAGCTTTCTTT. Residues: CASSETENTEAFF.

CDR3 DNA: TGTGCCAGCAGCCCCGACAGGACGGCCCCCTACGAGCAGTACTTC. Protein: CASSPDRTAPYEQYF. This sequence joins TRBV14 and TRBJ2-7, with D possibly matching TRBD1 (6 bases). Trimming took 4 bases from V and 2 from J, leaving 15 bases between them. The CDR3 consists of 15 residues. Germline V gene data show CDR1 as SGHDN and CDR2 as FVKESK.

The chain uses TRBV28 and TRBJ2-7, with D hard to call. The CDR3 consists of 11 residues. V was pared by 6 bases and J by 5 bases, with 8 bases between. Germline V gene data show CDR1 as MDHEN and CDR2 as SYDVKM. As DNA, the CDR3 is TGTGCCAGCAGGGGCCTTGACGAGCAGTACTTC. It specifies CASRGLDEQYF.

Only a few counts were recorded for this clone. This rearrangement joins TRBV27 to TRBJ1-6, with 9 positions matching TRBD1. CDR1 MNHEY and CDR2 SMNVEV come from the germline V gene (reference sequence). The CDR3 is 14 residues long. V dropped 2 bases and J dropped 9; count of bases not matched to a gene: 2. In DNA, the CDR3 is TGTGCCAGCAGTTTAGACAGGGGGGGTTCACCCCTCCACTTT. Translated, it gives CASSLDRGGSPLHF.

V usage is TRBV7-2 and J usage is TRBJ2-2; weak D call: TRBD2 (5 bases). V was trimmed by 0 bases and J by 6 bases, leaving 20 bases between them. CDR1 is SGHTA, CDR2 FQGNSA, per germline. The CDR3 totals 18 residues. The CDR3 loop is CASSLALLAGLTAGELFF. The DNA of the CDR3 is TGTGCCAGCAGCTTAGCGCTCCTAGCCGGACTTACGGCCGGGGAGCTGTTTTTT.

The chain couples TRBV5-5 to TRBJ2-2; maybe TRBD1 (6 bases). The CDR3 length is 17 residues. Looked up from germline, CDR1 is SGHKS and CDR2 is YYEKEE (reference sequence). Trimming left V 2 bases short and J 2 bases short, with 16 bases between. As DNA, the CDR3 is TGTGCCAGCAGCTTTTACTGGGGGCGAACCAACACCGGGGAGCTGTTTTTT. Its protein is CASSFYWGRTNTGELFF. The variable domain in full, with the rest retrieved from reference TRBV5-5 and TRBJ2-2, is DAGVTQSPTHLIKTRGQQVTLRCSPISGHKSVSWYQQVLGQGPQFIFQYYEKEERGRGNFPDRFSARQFPNYSSELNVNALLLGDSALYLCASSFYWGRTNTGELFFGEGSRLTVL.

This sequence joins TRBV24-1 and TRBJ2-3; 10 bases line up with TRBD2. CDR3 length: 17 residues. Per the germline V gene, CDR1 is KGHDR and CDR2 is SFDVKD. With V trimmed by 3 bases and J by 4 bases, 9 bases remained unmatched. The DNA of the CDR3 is TGTGCCACCAGTGATCTACCAGCGGGAGGGTTGGCAGATACGCAGTATTTT. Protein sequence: CATSDLPAGGLADTQYF.

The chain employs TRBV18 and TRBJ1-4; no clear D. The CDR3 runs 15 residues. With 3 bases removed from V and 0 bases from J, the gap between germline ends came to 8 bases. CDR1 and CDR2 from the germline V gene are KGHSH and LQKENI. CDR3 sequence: CASSPPQTTNEKLFF. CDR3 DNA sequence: TGTGCCAGCTCACCGCCACAGACAACTAATGAAAAACTGTTTTTT.

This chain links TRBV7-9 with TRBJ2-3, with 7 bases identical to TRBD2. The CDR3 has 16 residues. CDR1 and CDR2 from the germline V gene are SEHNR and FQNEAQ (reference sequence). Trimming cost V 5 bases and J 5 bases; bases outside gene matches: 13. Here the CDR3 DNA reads TGTGCCAGCAGCATCTCTAGCGGATGGTTGGGAGATACGCAGTATTTT. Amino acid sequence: CASSISSGWLGDTQYF.

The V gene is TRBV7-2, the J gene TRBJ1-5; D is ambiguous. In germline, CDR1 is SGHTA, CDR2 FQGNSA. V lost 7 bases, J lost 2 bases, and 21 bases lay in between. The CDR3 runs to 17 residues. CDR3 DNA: TGTGCCAGCACCCCGTGGGCAGATGCGGGAGGCAATCAGCCCCAGCATTTT. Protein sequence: CASTPWADAGGNQPQHF.

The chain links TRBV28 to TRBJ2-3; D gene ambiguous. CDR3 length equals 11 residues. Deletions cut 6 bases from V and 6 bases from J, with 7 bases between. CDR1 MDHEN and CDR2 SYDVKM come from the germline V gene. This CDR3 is CASRGPDTQYF. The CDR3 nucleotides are TGTGCCAGCAGGGGCCCCGATACGCAGTATTTT.

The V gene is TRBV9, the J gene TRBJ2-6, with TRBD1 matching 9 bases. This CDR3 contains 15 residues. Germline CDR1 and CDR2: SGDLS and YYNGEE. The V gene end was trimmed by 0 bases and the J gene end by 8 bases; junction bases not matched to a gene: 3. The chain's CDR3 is CASSVAGQGTNVLTF. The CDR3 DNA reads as TGTGCCAGCAGCGTAGCCGGACAGGGGACCAACGTCCTGACTTTC.

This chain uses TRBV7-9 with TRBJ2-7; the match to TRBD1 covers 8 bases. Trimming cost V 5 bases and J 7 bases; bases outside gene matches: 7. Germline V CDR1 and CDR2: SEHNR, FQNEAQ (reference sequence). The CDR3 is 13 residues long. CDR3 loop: CASSPQGAGEQYF. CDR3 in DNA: TGTGCCAGCAGCCCCCAGGGGGCGGGGGAGCAGTACTTC.

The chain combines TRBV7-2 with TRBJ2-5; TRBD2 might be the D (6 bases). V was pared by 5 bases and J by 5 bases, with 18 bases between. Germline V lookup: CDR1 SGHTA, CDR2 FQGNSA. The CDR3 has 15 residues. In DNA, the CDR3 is TGTGCCAGCAGCCTATACTATGGAGGGGACGAGACCCAGTACTTC. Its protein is CASSLYYGGDETQYF.

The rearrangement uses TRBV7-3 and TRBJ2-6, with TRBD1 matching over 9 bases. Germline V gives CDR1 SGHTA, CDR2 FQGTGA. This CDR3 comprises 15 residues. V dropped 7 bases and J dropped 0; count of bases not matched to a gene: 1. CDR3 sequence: CASKTGGSGANVLTF. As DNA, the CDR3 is TGTGCCAGCAAGACAGGGGGCTCTGGGGCCAACGTCCTGACTTTC.

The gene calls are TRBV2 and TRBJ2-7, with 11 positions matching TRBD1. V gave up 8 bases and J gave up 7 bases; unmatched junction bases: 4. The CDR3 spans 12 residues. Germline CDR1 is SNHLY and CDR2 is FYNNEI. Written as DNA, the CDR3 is TGTGCCAGCGGGACAGGGGGATGGGAGCAGTACTTC. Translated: CASGTGGWEQYF. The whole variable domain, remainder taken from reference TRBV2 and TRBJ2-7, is EPEVTQTPSHQVTQMGQEVILRCVPISNHLYFYWYRQILGQKVEFLVSFYNNEISEKSEIFDDQFSVERPDGSNFTLKIRSTKLEDSAMYFCASGTGGWEQYFGPGTRLTVT.

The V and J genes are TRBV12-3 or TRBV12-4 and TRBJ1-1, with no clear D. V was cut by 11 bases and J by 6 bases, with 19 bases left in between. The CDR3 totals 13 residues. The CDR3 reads CASSRVGRPEAFF. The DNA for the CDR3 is TGTGCCTCCTCGAGGGTTGGGAGGCCTGAAGCTTTCTTT.

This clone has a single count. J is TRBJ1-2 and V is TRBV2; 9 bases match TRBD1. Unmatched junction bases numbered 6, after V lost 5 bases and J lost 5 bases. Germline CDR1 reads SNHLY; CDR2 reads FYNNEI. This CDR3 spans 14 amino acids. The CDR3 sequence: CASSSDRGRYGYTF. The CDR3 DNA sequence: TGTGCCAGCAGTTCGGACAGGGGCCGGTATGGCTACACCTTC.

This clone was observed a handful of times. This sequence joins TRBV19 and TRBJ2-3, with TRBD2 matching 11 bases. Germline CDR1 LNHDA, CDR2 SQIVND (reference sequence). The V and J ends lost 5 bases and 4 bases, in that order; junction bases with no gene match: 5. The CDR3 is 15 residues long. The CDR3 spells CASSPLAGGSDTQYF. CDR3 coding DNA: TGTGCCAGTAGTCCTCTAGCGGGAGGTTCAGATACGCAGTATTTT.

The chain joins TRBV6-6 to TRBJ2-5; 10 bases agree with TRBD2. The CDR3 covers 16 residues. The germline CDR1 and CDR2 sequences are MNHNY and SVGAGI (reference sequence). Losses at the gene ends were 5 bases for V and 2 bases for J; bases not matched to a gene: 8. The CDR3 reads CASSRAPAGGQETQYF. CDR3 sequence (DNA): TGTGCCAGCAGTCGAGCCCCAGCGGGAGGGCAAGAGACCCAGTACTTC.

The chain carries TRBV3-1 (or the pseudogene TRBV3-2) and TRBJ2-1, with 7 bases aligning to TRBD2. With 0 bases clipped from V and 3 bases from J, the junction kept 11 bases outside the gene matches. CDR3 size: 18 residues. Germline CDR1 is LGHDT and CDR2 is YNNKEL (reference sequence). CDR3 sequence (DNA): TGTGCCAGCAGCCAAGACCGGATTAGCGGGTCTTTCTACAATGAGCAGTTCTTC. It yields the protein CASSQDRISGSFYNEQFF.